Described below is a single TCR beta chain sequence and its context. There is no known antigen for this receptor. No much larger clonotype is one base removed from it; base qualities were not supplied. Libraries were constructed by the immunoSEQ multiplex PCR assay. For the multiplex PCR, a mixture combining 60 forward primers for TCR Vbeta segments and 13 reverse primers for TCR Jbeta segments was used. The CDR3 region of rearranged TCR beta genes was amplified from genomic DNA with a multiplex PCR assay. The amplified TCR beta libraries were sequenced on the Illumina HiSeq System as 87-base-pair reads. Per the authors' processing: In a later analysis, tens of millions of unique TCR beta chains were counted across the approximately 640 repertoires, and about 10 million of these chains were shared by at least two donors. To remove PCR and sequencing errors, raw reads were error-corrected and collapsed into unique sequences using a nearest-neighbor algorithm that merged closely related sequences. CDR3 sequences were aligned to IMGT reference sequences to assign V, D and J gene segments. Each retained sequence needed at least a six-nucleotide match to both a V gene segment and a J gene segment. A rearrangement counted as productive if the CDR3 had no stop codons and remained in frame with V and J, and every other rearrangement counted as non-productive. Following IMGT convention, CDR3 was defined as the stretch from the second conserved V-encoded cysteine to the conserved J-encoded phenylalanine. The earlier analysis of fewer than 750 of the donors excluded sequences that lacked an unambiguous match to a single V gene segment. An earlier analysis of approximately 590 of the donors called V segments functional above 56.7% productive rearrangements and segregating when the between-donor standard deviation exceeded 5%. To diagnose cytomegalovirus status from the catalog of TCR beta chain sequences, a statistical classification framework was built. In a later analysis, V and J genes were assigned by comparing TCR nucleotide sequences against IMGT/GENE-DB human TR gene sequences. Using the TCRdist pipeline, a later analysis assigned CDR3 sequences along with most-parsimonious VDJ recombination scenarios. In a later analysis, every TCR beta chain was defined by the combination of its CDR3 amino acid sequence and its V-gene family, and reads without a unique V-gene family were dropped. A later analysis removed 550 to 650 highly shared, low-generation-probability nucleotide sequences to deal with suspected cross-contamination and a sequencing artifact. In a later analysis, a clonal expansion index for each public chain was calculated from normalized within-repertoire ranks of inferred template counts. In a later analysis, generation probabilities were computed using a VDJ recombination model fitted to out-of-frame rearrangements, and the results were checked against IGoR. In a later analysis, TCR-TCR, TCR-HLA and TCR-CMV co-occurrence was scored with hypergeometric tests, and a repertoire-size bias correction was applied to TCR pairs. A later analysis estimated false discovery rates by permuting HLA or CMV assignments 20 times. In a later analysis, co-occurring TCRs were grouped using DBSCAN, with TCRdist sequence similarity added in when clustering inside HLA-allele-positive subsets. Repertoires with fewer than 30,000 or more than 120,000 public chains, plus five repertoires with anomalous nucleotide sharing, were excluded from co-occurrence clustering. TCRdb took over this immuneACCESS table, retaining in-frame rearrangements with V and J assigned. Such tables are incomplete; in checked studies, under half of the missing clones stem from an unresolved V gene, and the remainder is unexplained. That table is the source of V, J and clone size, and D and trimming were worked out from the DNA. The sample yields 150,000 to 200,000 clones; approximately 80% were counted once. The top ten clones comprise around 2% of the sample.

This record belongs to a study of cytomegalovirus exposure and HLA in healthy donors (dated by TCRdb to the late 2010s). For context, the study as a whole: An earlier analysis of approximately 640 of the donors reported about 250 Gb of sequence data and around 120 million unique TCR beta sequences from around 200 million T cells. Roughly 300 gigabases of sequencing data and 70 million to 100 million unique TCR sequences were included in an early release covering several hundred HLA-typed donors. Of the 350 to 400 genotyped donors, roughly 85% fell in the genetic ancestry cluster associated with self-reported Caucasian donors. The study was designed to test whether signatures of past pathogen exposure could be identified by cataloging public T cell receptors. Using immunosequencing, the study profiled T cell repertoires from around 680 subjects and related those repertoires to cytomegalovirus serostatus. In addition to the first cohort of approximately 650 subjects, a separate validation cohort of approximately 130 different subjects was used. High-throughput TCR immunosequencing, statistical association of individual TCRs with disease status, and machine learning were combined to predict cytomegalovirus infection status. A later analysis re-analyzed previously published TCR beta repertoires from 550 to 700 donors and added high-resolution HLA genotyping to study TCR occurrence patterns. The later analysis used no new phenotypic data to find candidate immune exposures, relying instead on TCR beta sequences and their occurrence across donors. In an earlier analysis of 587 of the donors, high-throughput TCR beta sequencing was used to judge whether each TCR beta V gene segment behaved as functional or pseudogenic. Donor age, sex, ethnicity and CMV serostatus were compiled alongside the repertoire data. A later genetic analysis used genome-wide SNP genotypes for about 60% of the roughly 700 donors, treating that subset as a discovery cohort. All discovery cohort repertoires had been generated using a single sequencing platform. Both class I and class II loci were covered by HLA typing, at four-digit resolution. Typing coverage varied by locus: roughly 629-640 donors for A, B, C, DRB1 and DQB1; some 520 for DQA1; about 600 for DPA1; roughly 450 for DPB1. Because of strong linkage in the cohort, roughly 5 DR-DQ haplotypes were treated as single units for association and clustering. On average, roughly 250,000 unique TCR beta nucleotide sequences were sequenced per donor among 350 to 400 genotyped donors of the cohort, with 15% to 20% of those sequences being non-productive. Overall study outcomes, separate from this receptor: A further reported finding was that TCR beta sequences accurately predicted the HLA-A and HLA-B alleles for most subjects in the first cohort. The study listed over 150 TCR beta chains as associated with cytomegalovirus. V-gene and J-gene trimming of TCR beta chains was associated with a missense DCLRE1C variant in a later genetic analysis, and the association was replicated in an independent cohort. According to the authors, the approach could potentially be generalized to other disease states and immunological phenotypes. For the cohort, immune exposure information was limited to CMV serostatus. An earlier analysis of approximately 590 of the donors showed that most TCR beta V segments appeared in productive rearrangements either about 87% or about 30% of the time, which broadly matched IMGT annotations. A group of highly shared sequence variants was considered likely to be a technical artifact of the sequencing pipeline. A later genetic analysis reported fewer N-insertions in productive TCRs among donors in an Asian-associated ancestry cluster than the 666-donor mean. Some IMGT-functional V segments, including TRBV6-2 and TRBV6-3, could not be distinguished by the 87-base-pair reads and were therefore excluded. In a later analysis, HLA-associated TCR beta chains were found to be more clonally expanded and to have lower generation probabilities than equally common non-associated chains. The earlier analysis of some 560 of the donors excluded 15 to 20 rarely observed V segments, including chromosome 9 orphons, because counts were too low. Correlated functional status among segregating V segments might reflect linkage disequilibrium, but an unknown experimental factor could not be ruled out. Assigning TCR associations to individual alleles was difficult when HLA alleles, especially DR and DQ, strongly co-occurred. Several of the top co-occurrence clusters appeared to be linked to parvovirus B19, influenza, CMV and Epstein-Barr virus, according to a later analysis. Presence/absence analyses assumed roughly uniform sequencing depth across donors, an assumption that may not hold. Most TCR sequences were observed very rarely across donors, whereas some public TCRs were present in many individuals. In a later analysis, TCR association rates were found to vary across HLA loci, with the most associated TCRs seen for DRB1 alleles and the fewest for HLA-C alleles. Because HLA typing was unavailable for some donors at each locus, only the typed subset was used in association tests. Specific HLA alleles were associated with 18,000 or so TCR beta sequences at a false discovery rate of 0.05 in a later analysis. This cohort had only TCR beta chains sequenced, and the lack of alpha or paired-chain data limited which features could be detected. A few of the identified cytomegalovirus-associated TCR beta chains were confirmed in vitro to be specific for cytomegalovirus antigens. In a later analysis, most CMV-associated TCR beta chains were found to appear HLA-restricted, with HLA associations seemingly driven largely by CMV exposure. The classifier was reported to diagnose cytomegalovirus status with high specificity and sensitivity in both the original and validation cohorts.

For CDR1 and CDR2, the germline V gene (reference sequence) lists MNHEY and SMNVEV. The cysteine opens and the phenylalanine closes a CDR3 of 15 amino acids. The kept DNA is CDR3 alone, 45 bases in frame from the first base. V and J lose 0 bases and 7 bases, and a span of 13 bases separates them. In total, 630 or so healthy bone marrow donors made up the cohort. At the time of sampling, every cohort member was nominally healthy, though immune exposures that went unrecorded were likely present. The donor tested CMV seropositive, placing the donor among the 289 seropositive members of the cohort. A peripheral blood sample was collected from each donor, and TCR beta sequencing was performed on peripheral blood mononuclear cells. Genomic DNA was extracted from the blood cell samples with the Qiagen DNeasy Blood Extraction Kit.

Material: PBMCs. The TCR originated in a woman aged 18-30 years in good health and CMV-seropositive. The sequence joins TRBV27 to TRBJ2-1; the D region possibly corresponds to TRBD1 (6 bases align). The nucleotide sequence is TGTGCCAGCAGTTTATCGGCAGGGGTGGGTAATGAGCAGTTCTTC. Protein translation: CASSLSAGVGNEQFF.